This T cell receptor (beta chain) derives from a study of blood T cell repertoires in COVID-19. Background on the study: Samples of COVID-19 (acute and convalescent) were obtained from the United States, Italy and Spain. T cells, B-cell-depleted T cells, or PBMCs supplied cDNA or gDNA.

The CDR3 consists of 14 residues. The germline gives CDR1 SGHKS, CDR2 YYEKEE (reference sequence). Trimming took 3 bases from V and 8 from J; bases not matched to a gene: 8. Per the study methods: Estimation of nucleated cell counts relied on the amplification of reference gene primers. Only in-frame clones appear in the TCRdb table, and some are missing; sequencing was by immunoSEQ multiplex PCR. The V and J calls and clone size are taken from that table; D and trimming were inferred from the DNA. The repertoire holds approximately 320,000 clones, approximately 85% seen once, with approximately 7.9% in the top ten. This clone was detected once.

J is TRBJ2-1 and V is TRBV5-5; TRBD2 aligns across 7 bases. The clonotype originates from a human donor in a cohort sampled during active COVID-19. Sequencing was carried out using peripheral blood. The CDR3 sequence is CASSYREGVDEQFF. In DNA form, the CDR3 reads TGTGCCAGCAGCTATAGGGAGGGCGTGGATGAGCAGTTCTTC.